The 28 T cell receptor beta chains listed next were all sequenced from one sample in a study of shared clonotypes between healthy human individuals. Sequenced by immunoSEQ multiplex PCR; TCRdb stores in-frame clones only, minus some. The data show roughly 2.6 million clones, 90% to 95% seen once. Input material: naive CD4+ T cells sorted from blood. Specified subset: CD45RA+ positively selected. These receptors all stem from a young man in good health.

On this clone itself: Other DNA sequences of this sample code for an identical CDR3. The V and J genes are TRBV7-2 and TRBJ1-2, with 10 bases identical to TRBD1. From germline, CDR1 is SGHTA and CDR2 FQGNSA. The CDR3 spans 13 residues. The J segment lost 8 bases and the V segment lost 5 bases, leaving 5 bases of the junction unmatched. As DNA, the CDR3 is TGTGCCAGCAGCCCGGGACAGGGGAGCGGCTACACCTTC. This gives the protein CASSPGQGSGYTF.

The gene calls are TRBV11-2 and TRBJ2-7; D is uncertain. The V end was cut by 6 bases, the J end by 2 bases, with 17 bases between. CDR3 size: 15 residues. CDR1 and CDR2 (germline): SGHAT, FQNNGV. The CDR3 DNA is TGTGCCAGCAGTTTTAGGGTCTTGCCTCCCTACGAGCAGTACTTC. Translated, it gives CASSFRVLPPYEQYF.

This clone was observed a single time. At the DNA level, this CDR3 is encoded by other sequences in the same sample as well. The rearrangement links TRBV10-3 to TRBJ2-1; 8 nucleotides match TRBD1. This CDR3 contains 12 residues. In germline, CDR1 is ENHRY, CDR2 SYGVKD. The trim removed 4 bases at V and 7 bases at J, leaving 0 bases unmatched. For the CDR3, the DNA is TGTGCCATCAGTGGACAGGGGAATGAGCAGTTCTTC. Translated, it gives CAISGQGNEQFF.

The chain carries TRBV10-3 and TRBJ2-5, with D uncertain. Trimming shortened V by 3 bases and J by 2 bases, and 10 bases separated the two germline ends. CDR1 is ENHRY, CDR2 SYGVKD, per germline. The CDR3 has 14 residues. The CDR3: CAISEQGSQETQYF. The CDR3 DNA reads as TGTGCCATCAGTGAACAAGGATCTCAAGAGACCCAGTACTTC.

This chain links TRBV6-6 with TRBJ2-2; D is possibly TRBD2 (5 bases). CDR3 length: 14 amino acids. The germline V gene has CDR1 MNHNY and CDR2 SVGAGI (reference sequence). Trimming pared 2 bases from V and 6 bases from J, leaving 10 bases between. Here the CDR3 DNA reads TGTGCCAGCAGTTACGCTGGCGGGCCCGGGGAGCTGTTTTTT. Translating it yields CASSYAGGPGELFF.

In DNA, the CDR3 is TGTGCCAGCAGCTTAGTTGGAAGTGGGGGGGGCGAGCAGTACTTC. It translates to CASSLVGSGGGEQYF. The gene calls are TRBV7-2 and TRBJ2-7, with TRBD2 matching over 7 bases. Germline loops: CDR1 SGHTA, CDR2 FQGNSA. This CDR3 is built from 15 residues. Trimming cost V 1 base and J 6 bases; bases outside gene matches: 9.

For the CDR3, the DNA is TGTGCCAGCAGACGGACAGGGGAAAAGAATCAGCCCCAGCATTTT. Translation gives CASRRTGEKNQPQHF. The gene calls are TRBV27 and TRBJ1-5; the match to TRBD1 covers 9 bases. The CDR3 has 15 amino acids. V trimming: 6 bases; J trimming: 4 bases; junction bases outside the gene matches: 7. Germline CDR1 MNHEY, CDR2 SMNVEV (reference sequence).

Points on this clone: This sample includes further DNA sequences coding for the same CDR3. The rearrangement joins TRBV5-4 to TRBJ2-7; the D call may be TRBD1 or TRBD2 (5 bases each). V was trimmed by 0 bases and J by 0 bases, leaving 10 bases between them. The germline V gene has CDR1 SGHNT and CDR2 YYREEE (reference sequence). The CDR3 consists of 15 residues. The CDR3 here is CASSLVAGSSYEQYF. In DNA, the CDR3 is TGTGCCAGCAGCTTGGTTGCAGGGAGCTCCTACGAGCAGTACTTC.

This clone was seen only once. The chain employs TRBV7-9 and TRBJ2-2, with 7 bases fitting TRBD1. CDR1 and CDR2 (germline): SEHNR, FQNEAQ (reference sequence). The CDR3 covers 19 residues. V lost 5 bases to trimming and J lost 1 base; unmatched junction nucleotides: 16. The CDR3 region has the DNA TGTGCCAGCAGCCAAACTTGGGGAACAGGGGATAGGAACACCGGGGAGCTGTTTTTT. It is translated as CASSQTWGTGDRNTGELFF.

The genes are TRBV20-1 and TRBJ2-5, with D hard to call. CDR3 size: 11 residues. V lost 3 bases and J 2 bases, leaving 4 bases between the germline ends. The V gene's germline CDR1 is DFQATT and CDR2 SNEGSKA (reference sequence). The CDR3 region is CSASHQETQYF. CDR3 bases: TGCAGTGCTAGTCATCAAGAGACCCAGTACTTC.

Concerning this clone itself: Additional DNA sequences in this sample encode the identical CDR3. The CDR3 reads CASSEGVGEQYF. In nucleotides, the CDR3 is TGTGCCAGCAGTGAAGGGGTAGGGGAGCAGTACTTC. The V and J genes are TRBV2 and TRBJ2-7; D gene uncertain. The CDR3 loop spans 12 amino acids. The ends were cut back, 1 base at V and 7 bases at J, with 8 bases in the middle. Germline loops: CDR1 SNHLY, CDR2 FYNNEI. Drawing the rest from reference TRBV2 and TRBJ2-7, the complete variable domain is EPEVTQTPSHQVTQMGQEVILRCVPISNHLYFYWYRQILGQKVEFLVSFYNNEISEKSEIFDDQFSVERPDGSNFTLKIRSTKLEDSAMYFCASSEGVGEQYFGPGTRLTVT.

This rearrangement joins TRBV6-4 to TRBJ1-4; D uncertain. Germline-derived CDR1 and CDR2 are MRHNA and SNTAGT. The CDR3 runs 13 residues. Trimming stripped 2 bases from V and 8 bases from J, with 9 bases between. CDR3 region: CASSDRDGEKLFF. The CDR3 nucleotides are TGTGCCAGCAGTGACAGGGATGGAGAAAAACTGTTTTTT.

The genes are TRBV28 and TRBJ2-7; the D call may be TRBD1 or TRBD2 (5 bases each). The CDR3 length is 14 residues. V lost 9 bases and J 5 bases, leaving 20 bases between the germline ends. Germline CDR1 and CDR2: MDHEN and SYDVKM. This CDR3 reads CASWTGQGVDEQYF. CDR3 nucleotides: TGTGCCAGTTGGACTGGGCAGGGAGTGGACGAGCAGTACTTC.

This chain uses TRBV7-2 with TRBJ2-7; 10 bases are a match to TRBD1. V dropped 4 bases and J dropped 7; count of bases not matched to a gene: 10. CDR1 is SGHTA, CDR2 FQGNSA, per germline. This CDR3 is 15 amino acids long. CDR3 amino acids: CASSSRGQGSGEQYF. CDR3 coding DNA: TGTGCCAGCAGCTCCCGGGGACAGGGGAGTGGGGAGCAGTACTTC.

The chain uses TRBV5-1 and TRBJ2-6; D is perhaps TRBD2 (5 bases). The CDR3 has 16 amino acids. CDR1 is SGHRS, CDR2 YFSETQ, per germline. V was cut by 1 base and J by 0 bases, with 8 bases left in between. The chain's CDR3 is CASSLLGDSGANVLTF. For the CDR3, the DNA is TGCGCCAGCAGCTTGCTGGGAGACTCTGGGGCCAACGTCCTGACTTTC. The variable domain in full, with the rest retrieved from reference TRBV5-1 and TRBJ2-6, is KAGVTQTPRYLIKTRGQQVTLSCSPISGHRSVSWYQQTPGQGLQFLFEYFSETQRNKGNFPGRFSGRQFSNSRSEMNVSTLELGDSALYLCASSLLGDSGANVLTFGAGSRLTVL.

The CDR3 bases are TGTGCCAGCAGAGCCGGGACATCGACTGAAAAACTGTTTTTT. This sequence encodes CASRAGTSTEKLFF. V usage is TRBV6-6 and J usage is TRBJ1-4; TRBD1 is a possible D gene (6 bases). The CDR3 runs 14 residues. The V and J ends lost 6 bases and 7 bases respectively, with 15 bases between them. Germline lookup yields CDR1 MNHNY and CDR2 SVGAGI (reference sequence).

The chain couples TRBV11-2 to TRBJ2-1, with TRBD2 matching 8 bases. Looked up from germline, CDR1 is SGHAT and CDR2 is FQNNGV. The J segment lost 1 base and the V segment lost 5 bases, leaving 13 bases of the junction unmatched. This CDR3 has 18 amino acids. CDR3 sequence: CASSRRTAPSGSYNEQFF. In nucleotides, the CDR3 is TGTGCCAGCAGCCGTAGGACAGCGCCTAGCGGGTCCTACAATGAGCAGTTCTTC.

This clone appeared a few times. The chain is built from TRBV28 and TRBJ1-5; D gene ambiguous. This CDR3 is built from 12 residues. Per germline, CDR1 MDHEN and CDR2 SYDVKM. The germline V and J ends were trimmed by 5 bases and 4 bases, with 6 bases remaining between them. The CDR3 nucleotides read TGTGCCAGCAGTACACCTAATCAGCCCCAGCATTTT. Translating gives CASSTPNQPQHF.

Of note for this clone: Additional DNA sequences in this sample encode the identical CDR3. J is TRBJ1-5 and V is TRBV7-9; the D is unclear. Between the trimmed V and J ends, which lost 2 bases and 7 bases, there was a span of 6 bases. Germline V gene lookup returns CDR1 SEHNR and CDR2 FQNEAQ (reference sequence). The CDR3 has 12 residues. The CDR3 loop reads CASSLPSQPQHF. The CDR3 coding sequence is TGTGCCAGCAGCTTACCCTCCCAGCCCCAGCATTTT.

V gene TRBV6-5 combines with J gene TRBJ1-2; D uncertain. CDR3 size: 13 residues. The V end was cut by 9 bases, the J end by 2 bases, with 13 bases between. CDR1 and CDR2 (germline): MNHEY, SVGAGI. CDR3 sequence: CARRRRLNYGYTF. DNA of the CDR3: TGTGCCAGGCGACGAAGGTTAAACTATGGCTACACCTTC.

The rearrangement joins TRBV6-5 to TRBJ2-7; D is possibly TRBD2 (5 bases). In germline, CDR1 is MNHEY, CDR2 SVGAGI. There are 15 residues in the CDR3. Trimming left V 0 bases short and J 2 bases short, with 11 bases between. CDR3 coding DNA: TGTGCCAGCAGTTACTCGCTAGCCATGACCTACGAGCAGTACTTC. Protein product: CASSYSLAMTYEQYF.

The chain combines TRBV11-2 with TRBJ2-7; D remains ambiguous. In germline, CDR1 is SGHAT, CDR2 FQNNGV. Trimming pared 3 bases from V and 6 bases from J, leaving 9 bases between. The CDR3 spans 12 residues. CDR3 DNA sequence: TGTGCCAGCAGCTTCCCCTCCGCCGAGCAGTACTTC. This translates into CASSFPSAEQYF.

The chain uses TRBV15 and TRBJ2-7, with 7 bases lining up with TRBD2. The junction had 12 bases not matched to a gene; V was cut back by 2 bases and J by 2 bases. Germline-derived CDR1 and CDR2 are LNHNV and YYDKDF (reference sequence). The CDR3 covers 17 residues. The CDR3 DNA reads as TGTGCCACCAGCAGATCTCCTGGGGCTAGCGGTCCCTACGAGCAGTACTTC. Protein sequence: CATSRSPGASGPYEQYF.

This rearrangement joins TRBV7-9 to TRBJ1-1, with TRBD1 as a possible D gene (6 bases). V was cut by 6 bases and J by 3 bases, with 14 bases left in between. Per germline, CDR1 SEHNR and CDR2 FQNEAQ (reference sequence). The CDR3 has 14 residues. The CDR3 coding sequence is TGTGCCAGCAGTTCCTCAGGGGCCGACACTGAAGCTTTCTTT. It specifies CASSSSGADTEAFF.

This clone is a singleton in its sample. The chain combines TRBV11-3 with TRBJ2-3, with TRBD2 as a possible D gene (6 bases). Germline values: CDR1 SGHNT, CDR2 YENEEA. The CDR3 runs to 16 residues. The ends were cut back, 1 base at V and 4 bases at J, with 15 bases in the middle. CDR3 region: CASSLGSGSAPDTQYF. CDR3 DNA: TGTGCCAGCAGCTTAGGGTCCGGGAGTGCCCCAGATACGCAGTATTTT.

The J gene is TRBJ1-2, the V gene TRBV10-3; 8 positions agree with TRBD1. V dropped 8 bases and J dropped 2; count of bases not matched to a gene: 7. The CDR3 has 14 amino acids. Germline V gene sequence: CDR1 ENHRY, CDR2 SYGVKD. The CDR3 DNA follows: TGTGCCATCGGGCAGGGGGCCGTAAACTATGGCTACACCTTC. It translates to CAIGQGAVNYGYTF.

This chain uses TRBV27 with TRBJ1-2, with D possibly matching TRBD1 (5 bases). Germline values: CDR1 MNHEY, CDR2 SMNVEV (reference sequence). The length of the CDR3 is 15 residues. The V end was cut by 6 bases, the J end by 2 bases, with 16 bases between. The CDR3 loop is CASSSSSGTNYGYTF. CDR3 bases: TGTGCCAGCAGCTCCTCATCCGGGACGAACTATGGCTACACCTTC.

The chain links TRBV6-6 to TRBJ2-7, with D perhaps being TRBD1 or TRBD2 (6 bases each). Trimming cost V 1 base and J 0 bases, with 10 bases left between them. The CDR3 has 15 residues. Germline-derived CDR1 and CDR2 are MNHNY and SVGAGI (reference sequence). DNA of the CDR3: TGTGCCAGCAGTTACTTTGGGGGGCACTCCTACGAGCAGTACTTC. This sequence encodes CASSYFGGHSYEQYF.